The T cell receptor beta chain under discussion was sequenced for a study of CD8 T cells in ankylosing spondylitis. Study-wide results and limits: The study identified a TCR beta motif of under ten highly homologous variants that appeared characteristic of ankylosing spondylitis blood.

A note on this clonotype: Antigen specificity is unknown.

One entry per CDR3 protein results from TCRdb running MiXCR on the 5' RACE reads. The sample records hundreds of thousands of distinct CDR3 sequences, approximately 17% being singletons. Sample: blood, either unsorted or a sorted T cell fraction (not recorded which). This clonotype was sampled from a male donor with ankylosing spondylitis.

CDR3 region: CSATMGGNTEAFF. The CDR3 DNA sequence: TGCAGTGCTACGATGGGGGGGAACACTGAAGCTTTCTTT. The chain recombines TRBV20-1 with TRBJ1-1; D might be TRBD1 (5 bases). Germline-derived CDR1 and CDR2 are DFQATT and SNEGSKA (reference sequence). CDR3 size: 13 residues. V dropped 4 bases and J dropped 1 base, with 10 bases sitting between them.